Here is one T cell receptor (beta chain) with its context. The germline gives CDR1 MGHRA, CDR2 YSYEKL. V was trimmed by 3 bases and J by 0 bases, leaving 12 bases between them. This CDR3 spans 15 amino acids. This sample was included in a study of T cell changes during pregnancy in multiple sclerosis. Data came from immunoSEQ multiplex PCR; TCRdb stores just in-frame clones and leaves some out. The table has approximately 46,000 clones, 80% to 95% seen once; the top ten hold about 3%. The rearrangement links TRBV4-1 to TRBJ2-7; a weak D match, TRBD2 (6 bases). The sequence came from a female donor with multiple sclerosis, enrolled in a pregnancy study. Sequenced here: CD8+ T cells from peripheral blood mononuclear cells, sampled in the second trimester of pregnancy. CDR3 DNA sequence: TGCGCCAGCAGCCAGGACCGGGGGAGCTCCTACGAGCAGTACTTC. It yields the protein CASSQDRGSSYEQYF.